The 10 T cell receptor beta chains given below trace back to one sample, sequenced in a study of cytomegalovirus exposure and HLA in healthy donors (dated by TCRdb to 2015 to 2018). Receptor amplification or capture employed the immunoSEQ multiplex PCR assay. A mixture of 60 forward primers for TCR Vbeta segments and 13 reverse primers for TCR Jbeta segments was used in the multiplex PCR. Imported from immuneACCESS, the table was reduced by TCRdb to in-frame sequences with V and J called. These copies leave out some clones; in studies compared against another copy, an unresolved V gene accounts for under half, and the cause of the remainder is not known. This sample's clone table shows fewer than 250,000 clones. The ten largest make up about 1% of the sample. The sample taken for sequencing was PBMCs. All receptors come from a woman in her twenties or thirties in good health and CMV-seropositive.

This sequence joins TRBV5-1 and TRBJ1-1; unclear D gene. Looked up from germline, CDR1 is SGHRS and CDR2 is YFSETQ. The CDR3 contains 12 residues. V was trimmed by 7 bases and J by 2 bases, leaving 9 bases between them. DNA of the CDR3: TGCGCCAGCGGTGACTTAAACACTGAAGCTTTCTTT. Translated, it gives CASGDLNTEAFF.

The chain is built from TRBV7-6 and TRBJ1-5; D remains ambiguous. The germline CDR1 and CDR2 sequences are SGHVS and FNYEAQ. Trimming shortened V by 0 bases and J by 1 base, and 4 bases separated the two germline ends. CDR3 length: 14 amino acids. The CDR3 DNA reads TGTGCCAGCAGCTTAGCGCGGAGCAATCAGCCCCAGCATTTT. Its protein product is CASSLARSNQPQHF.

The CDR3 DNA reads as TGTGCCAGCAGCTTGACTAGCGGGGGAAGGATAGGAGATACGCAGTATTTT. Residues: CASSLTSGGRIGDTQYF. The chain joins TRBV7-2 to TRBJ2-3; 12 bases map to TRBD2. CDR1 is SGHTA and CDR2 is FQGNSA in the germline V gene. The J segment lost 5 bases and the V segment lost 3 bases, leaving 9 bases of the junction unmatched. This CDR3 comprises 17 residues.

The chain has TRBV10-2 and TRBJ2-3; 12 bases are a match to TRBD2. CDR3 length: 14 amino acids. Germline V gives CDR1 WSHSY, CDR2 SAAADI. V was pared by 6 bases and J by 6 bases, with 4 bases of the junction left unmatched. In DNA form, the CDR3 reads TGCGCCAGCAGCGCTAGCGGGGGGGCGGATACGCAGTATTTT. This translates into CASSASGGADTQYF.

This sequence joins TRBV19 and TRBJ1-2; D is possibly TRBD1 (6 bases). CDR3 length: 14 residues. Germline V gene sequence: CDR1 LNHDA, CDR2 SQIVND (reference sequence). The germline V and J ends were trimmed by 4 bases and 2 bases, with 11 bases remaining between them. CDR3 loop: CASSTDRWNYGYTF. The CDR3 coding sequence is TGTGCCAGTAGTACCGACAGGTGGAACTATGGCTACACCTTC.

V usage is TRBV2 and J usage is TRBJ2-3, with TRBD2 matching 8 bases. Trimming took 7 bases from V and 0 from J; bases not matched to a gene: 9. The CDR3 is made up of 16 amino acids. Germline assignment: CDR1 SNHLY and CDR2 FYNNEI. The DNA for the CDR3 is TGTGCCAGCAACCCGACTAGCGCCCTTAGCACAGATACGCAGTATTTT. It codes for CASNPTSALSTDTQYF.

The chain links TRBV2 to TRBJ2-2; D remains unclear. This CDR3 is 12 amino acids long. V was cut by 6 bases and J by 5 bases, with 7 bases left in between. Germline V gene data show CDR1 as SNHLY and CDR2 as FYNNEI. The CDR3 here is CASRPVTGELFF. The CDR3 nucleotides read TGTGCCAGCAGACCAGTTACCGGGGAGCTGTTTTTT.

The chain couples TRBV30 to TRBJ1-5; 7 bases are a match to TRBD1. Germline V gene lookup returns CDR1 GTSNPN and CDR2 SVGIG (reference sequence). The CDR3 sequence is 15 residues long. J gave up 0 bases and V 2 bases, and 4 bases lay outside the gene matches. CDR3 protein: CAWSFGTVSNQPQHF. The CDR3 DNA sequence: TGTGCCTGGAGTTTCGGGACAGTTAGCAATCAGCCCCAGCATTTT.

J is TRBJ1-1 and V is TRBV4-3; 7 nucleotides match TRBD1. J was trimmed by 3 bases and V by 1 base; bases with no gene match: 8. The CDR3 has 16 amino acids. CDR1 and CDR2 from the germline V gene are LGHNA and YSLEER. CDR3 in DNA: TGCGCCAGCAGCCAAGTATATATAGGACAGGACACTGAAGCTTTCTTT. This encodes CASSQVYIGQDTEAFF.

The gene calls are TRBV5-1 and TRBJ2-6; 8 bases agree with TRBD1. V was clipped by 0 bases and J by 0 bases; unmatched bases: 11. Germline CDR1 and CDR2: SGHRS and YFSETQ. The CDR3 contains 20 residues. CDR3 DNA sequence: TGCGCCAGCAGCTTGGGGGGGGACAGGAGTATTAGCTCTGGGGCCAACGTCCTGACTTTC. Its translation: CASSLGGDRSISSGANVLTF.